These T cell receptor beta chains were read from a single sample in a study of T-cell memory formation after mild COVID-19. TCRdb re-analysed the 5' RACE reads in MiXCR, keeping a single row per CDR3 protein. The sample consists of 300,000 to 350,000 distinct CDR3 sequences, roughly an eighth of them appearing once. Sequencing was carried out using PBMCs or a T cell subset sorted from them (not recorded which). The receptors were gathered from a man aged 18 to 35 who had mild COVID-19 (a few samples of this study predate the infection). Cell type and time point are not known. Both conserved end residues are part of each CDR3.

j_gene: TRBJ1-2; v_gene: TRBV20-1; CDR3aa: CSARGYKGYGYTF
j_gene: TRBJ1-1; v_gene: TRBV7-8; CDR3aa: CASSPGREAFF
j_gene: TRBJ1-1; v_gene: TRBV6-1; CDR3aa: CASSELGNEAFF
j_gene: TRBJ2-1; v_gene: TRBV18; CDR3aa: CASSPGLADNEQFF
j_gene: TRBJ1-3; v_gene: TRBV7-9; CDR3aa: CASSPRPGAGGNTIYF
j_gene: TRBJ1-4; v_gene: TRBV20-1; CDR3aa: CSARDPRVEEKLFF
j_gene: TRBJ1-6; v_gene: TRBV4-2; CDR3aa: CASSPSGDGSYNSPLHF
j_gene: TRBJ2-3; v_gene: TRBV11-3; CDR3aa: CASSLDDSGTAGTDTQYF
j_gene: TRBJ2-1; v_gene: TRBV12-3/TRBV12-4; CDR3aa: CASSLGRRSYNEQFF
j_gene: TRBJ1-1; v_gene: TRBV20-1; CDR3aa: CSARAITGNTEAFF
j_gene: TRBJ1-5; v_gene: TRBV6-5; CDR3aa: CASSPGQGLAQPQHF
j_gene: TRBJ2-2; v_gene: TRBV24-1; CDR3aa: CATSDTRQGAGELFF
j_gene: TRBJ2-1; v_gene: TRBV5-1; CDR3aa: CASSRRANNEQFF
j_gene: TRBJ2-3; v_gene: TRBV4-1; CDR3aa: CASSQYDSGWDTQYF
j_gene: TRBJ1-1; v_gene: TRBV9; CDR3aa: CASSAPPGGDTEAFF
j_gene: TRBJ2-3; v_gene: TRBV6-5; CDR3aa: CASSYVLGWTDTQYF
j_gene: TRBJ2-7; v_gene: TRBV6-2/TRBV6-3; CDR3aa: CASSQPRNEQYF
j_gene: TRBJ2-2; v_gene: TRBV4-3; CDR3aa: CASSQVLAGVTGELFF
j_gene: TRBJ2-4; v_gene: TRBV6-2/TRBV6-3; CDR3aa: CASSWRNLAKNIQYF
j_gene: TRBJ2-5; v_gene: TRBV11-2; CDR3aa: CASSPGAGETQYF
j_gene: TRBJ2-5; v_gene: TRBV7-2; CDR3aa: CASSTRTPETQYF
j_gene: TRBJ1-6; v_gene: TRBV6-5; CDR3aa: CASSYSIPAAENSPLNF
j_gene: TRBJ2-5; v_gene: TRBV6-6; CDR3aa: CASSYFRTAEGTQYF
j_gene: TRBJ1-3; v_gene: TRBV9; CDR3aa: CASSTPQGSPSFGNTIYF
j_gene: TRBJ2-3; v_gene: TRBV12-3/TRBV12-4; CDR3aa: CASSPRRWSGTDTQYF
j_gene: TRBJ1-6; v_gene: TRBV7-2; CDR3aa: CASTLGSSYNSPLHF
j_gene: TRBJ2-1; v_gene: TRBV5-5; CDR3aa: CASSPLGFSSYNEQFF
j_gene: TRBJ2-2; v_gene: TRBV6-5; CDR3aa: CASSYSNRGHGTGELFF
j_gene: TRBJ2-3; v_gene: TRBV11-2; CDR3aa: CASSRRLDPYTDTQYF
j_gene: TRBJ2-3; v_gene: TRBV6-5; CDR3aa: CASSPIVPEYTDTQYF
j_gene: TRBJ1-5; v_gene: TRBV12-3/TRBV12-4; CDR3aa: CASSRGQRGASNQPQHF
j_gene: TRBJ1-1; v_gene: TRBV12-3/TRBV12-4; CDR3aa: CASSLGLWDTEAFF
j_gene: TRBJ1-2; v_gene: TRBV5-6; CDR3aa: CASSYRIAGYTF
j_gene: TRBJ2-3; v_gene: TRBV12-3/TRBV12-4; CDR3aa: CASRKEDTQYF
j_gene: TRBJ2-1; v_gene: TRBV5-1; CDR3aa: CASSLAMCSGLAGVNEQFF
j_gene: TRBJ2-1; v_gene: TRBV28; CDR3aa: CASTLHNEQFF
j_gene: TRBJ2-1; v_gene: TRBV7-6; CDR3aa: CDSSSGTGNEQFF
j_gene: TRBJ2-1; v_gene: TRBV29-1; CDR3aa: CSARTGGTYNEQFF
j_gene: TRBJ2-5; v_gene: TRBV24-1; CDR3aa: CATSDPLAGQETQYF
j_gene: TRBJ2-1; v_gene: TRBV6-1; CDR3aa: CASSDRDSYNEQLF
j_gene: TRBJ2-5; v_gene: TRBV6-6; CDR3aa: CASRFPETTQYF
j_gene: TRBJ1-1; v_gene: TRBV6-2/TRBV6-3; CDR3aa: CASGSVRANTEAFF
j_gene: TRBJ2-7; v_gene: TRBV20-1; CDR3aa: CSARVLDYEQYF
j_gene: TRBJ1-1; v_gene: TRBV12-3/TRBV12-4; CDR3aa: CASSPTRGSEPTNTEAFF
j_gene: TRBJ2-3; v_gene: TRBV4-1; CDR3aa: CASSQIAGSTDTQYF
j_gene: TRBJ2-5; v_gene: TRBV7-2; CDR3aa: CASSLSRGVQETQYF
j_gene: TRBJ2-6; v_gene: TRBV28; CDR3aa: CASSVAGDPSGANVLTF
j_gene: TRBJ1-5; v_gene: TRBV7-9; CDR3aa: CASRFGDQPQHF
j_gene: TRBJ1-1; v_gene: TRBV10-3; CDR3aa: CAISGLTEAFF
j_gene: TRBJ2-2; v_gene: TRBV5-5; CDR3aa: CASSLGDGGELFF
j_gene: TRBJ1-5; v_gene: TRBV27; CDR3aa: CVRTGNQPQHF
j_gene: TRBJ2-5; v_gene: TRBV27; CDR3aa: CASSPWTQEETQYF
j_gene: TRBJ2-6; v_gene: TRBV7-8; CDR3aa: CASSFQGAGANVLTF
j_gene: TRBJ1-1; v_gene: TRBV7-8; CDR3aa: CASSPIYRSTEAFF